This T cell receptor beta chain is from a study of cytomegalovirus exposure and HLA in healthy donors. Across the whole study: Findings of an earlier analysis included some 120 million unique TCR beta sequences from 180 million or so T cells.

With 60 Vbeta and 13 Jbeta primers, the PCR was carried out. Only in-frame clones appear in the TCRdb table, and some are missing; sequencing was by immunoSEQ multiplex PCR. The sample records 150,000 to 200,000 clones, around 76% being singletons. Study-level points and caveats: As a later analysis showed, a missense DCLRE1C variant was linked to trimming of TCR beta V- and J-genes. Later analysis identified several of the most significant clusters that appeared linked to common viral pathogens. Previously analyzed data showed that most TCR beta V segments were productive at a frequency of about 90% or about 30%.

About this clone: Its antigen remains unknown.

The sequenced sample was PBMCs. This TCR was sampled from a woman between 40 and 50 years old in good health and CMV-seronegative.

CDR3 sequence reads: CASSYQEGTQYF. The DNA of the CDR3 is TGTGCCAGCAGTTACCAGGAGGGGACCCAGTACTTC. V and J are TRBV6-5 and TRBJ2-5; D is perhaps TRBD2 (6 bases). The CDR3 is 12 amino acids. Germline V gene data show CDR1 as MNHEY and CDR2 as SVGAGI. Trimming shortened V by 2 bases and J by 7 bases, and 8 bases separated the two germline ends.